This T cell receptor beta chain appears in the sequencing data of a study of blood T cell repertoires in COVID-19. V lost 0 bases, J lost 0 bases, and 11 bases stayed unmatched. This CDR3 has 17 amino acids. The V gene's germline CDR1 is GTSNPN and CDR2 SVGIG (reference sequence). The table came from immunoSEQ multiplex PCR; TCRdb's copy has only in-frame clones and leaves some out. The sample consists of more than 250,000 clones, around 86% of them appearing once. The chain uses TRBV30 and TRBJ2-7; 7 bases match TRBD1. The sample was PBMCs or T cells enriched from blood (not recorded which). The receptor was isolated from a woman younger than 35 who had recovered from COVID-19. The CDR3 bases are TGTGCCTGGAGTGTAGGGACAGAGGCGAGGCACTCCTACGAGCAGTACTTC. It yields the protein CAWSVGTEARHSYEQYF.